The 4 T cell receptor beta chains reported below all come from one sample, sequenced in a study of technical replicates of blood from a few donors. Sequenced by immunoSEQ multiplex PCR; TCRdb stores in-frame clones only, minus some. The data contain 79,000 or so clones, around 96% of them seen just once; the ten biggest clones take up roughly 0.35%. Sequencing was done on a sample of T cells isolated from PBMCs. These receptors all stem from a human donor in good health.

The V call is TRBV28, the J call TRBJ2-7, with a possible D match to TRBD2 (6 bases). Germline CDR1 MDHEN, CDR2 SYDVKM. The CDR3 spans 14 residues. Deletions cut 2 bases from V and 0 bases from J, with 8 bases between. The CDR3 protein is CASSLVGSSYEQYF. In DNA form, the CDR3 reads TGTGCCAGCAGTTTAGTCGGGAGCTCCTACGAGCAGTACTTC. The complete variable domain, with remaining parts taken from reference TRBV28 and TRBJ2-7, reads DVKVTQSSRYLVKRTGEKVFLECVQDMDHENMFWYRQDPGLGLRLIYFSYDVKMKEKGDIPEGYSVSREKKERFSLILESASTNQTSMYLCASSLVGSSYEQYFGPGTRLTVT.

V is TRBV30 and J is TRBJ2-2; 7 nucleotides match TRBD1. V lost 4 bases and J lost 5; bases outside the gene matches: 7. The CDR3 consists of 14 residues. The germline gives CDR1 GTSNPN, CDR2 SVGIG (reference sequence). CDR3 nucleotides: TGTGCCTGGACCAGGGACAGCTGGACCGGGGAGCTGTTTTTT. Protein: CAWTRDSWTGELFF.

This clone came up once. This chain joins TRBV9 and TRBJ2-7, with TRBD1 matching 8 bases. Germline CDR1 reads SGDLS; CDR2 reads YYNGEE. Germline trimming cut 3 bases from V and 2 bases from J; bases unmatched to any gene: 10. There are 16 residues in the CDR3. The CDR3 nucleotides are TGTGCCAGCAGCGCCACAACGACAGGGGCGGCCTACGAGCAGTACTTC. Translation: CASSATTTGAAYEQYF.

The chain joins TRBV5-4 to TRBJ1-1; unclear D gene. V lost 2 bases and J 3 bases, leaving 5 bases between the germline ends. Germline V gene data show CDR1 as SGHNT and CDR2 as YYREEE (reference sequence). CDR3 length equals 12 residues. CDR3 region: CASSFSYTEAFF. The DNA for the CDR3 is TGTGCCAGCAGCTTTTCATACACTGAAGCTTTCTTT.